This T cell receptor beta chain stems from a study of blood T cell repertoires in COVID-19 (dated by TCRdb to the early 2020s). Notes on the research overall: The collaborator samples originated in the United States, Italy and Spain and spanned the acute and convalescent phases of COVID-19. Where available, HLA class I and class II types were taken from metadata supplied by the sample provider and were not determined by assay-based typing. Samples came from the ongoing ImmuneRACE study (first 160 participants) plus 1,254 subjects from 6 global collaborators. The repertoires were made available in a free public database intended to serve as a resource for research on the immune response to SARS-CoV-2. The prospective study material was composed of cDNA or gDNA derived from T cells, B-cell-depleted T cells, or PBMCs. Deeply sampled blood TCRbeta repertoires from subjects exposed to, actively infected with, or recovered from COVID-19 were included in the dataset. Sample metadata almost always included a de-identified subject ID, COVID-19 status, age in years and sex.

Overall study results and their limits: How much clinical and demographic metadata was included differed by source and by participant, and the metadata was provided uncurated.

TCRbeta CDR3 regions were amplified from genomic DNA using the immunoSEQ Assay, a bias-controlled multiplex PCR. As for the original processing: Nucleated cell counts per sample were estimated from amplification of reference gene primers within the assay. To quantify the absolute abundance of each unique TCRbeta CDR3 rearrangement, sequence reads were collapsed and filtered. For each sample, productive Simpson clonality was calculated by taking the square root of Simpson's diversity index across productive rearrangements. Not all clones reach the TCRdb copy of this immuneACCESS table, which keeps in-frame sequences only. Checked studies attribute under half of the gap to unresolved V genes and leave the rest unexplained. The V and J calls and clone size are taken from that table; D and trimming were inferred from the DNA. The sample table contains about 87,000 clones; only one count was recorded for around 86% of them. The top ten constitute roughly 2.2% of the sample.

The collaborating institutions used their own protocols to collect whole blood in K2EDTA tubes. For TCRbeta analysis, collaborators shipped samples in one of three forms: frozen whole blood, isolated PBMCs, or DNA extracted from either of those sample types. As concerns this clone: Its antigen is still unknown. No per-base quality is available; no much larger clone lies one base away.

CDR1 MNHEY and CDR2 SVGEGT were looked up in the germline V gene. The CDR3 runs 16 residues from the cysteine to the phenylalanine. Only the CDR3 portion is preserved as DNA: 48 bases, with reading frame beginning at the first base. V loses 3 bases at its end and J loses 5 bases; junction bases beyond the gene matches: 12. This TCR derives from a woman aged 70-85 years with acute or convalescent COVID-19. The sequenced sample was peripheral blood. The chain was built from TRBV6-2 or TRBV6-3 and TRBJ2-5; 7 of the junction bases match TRBD1. The nucleotide sequence reads TGTGCCAGCAGTTATCCGCCTGAGGGGGCACAGGAGACCCAGTACTTC. Translated, this is CASSYPPEGAQETQYF.